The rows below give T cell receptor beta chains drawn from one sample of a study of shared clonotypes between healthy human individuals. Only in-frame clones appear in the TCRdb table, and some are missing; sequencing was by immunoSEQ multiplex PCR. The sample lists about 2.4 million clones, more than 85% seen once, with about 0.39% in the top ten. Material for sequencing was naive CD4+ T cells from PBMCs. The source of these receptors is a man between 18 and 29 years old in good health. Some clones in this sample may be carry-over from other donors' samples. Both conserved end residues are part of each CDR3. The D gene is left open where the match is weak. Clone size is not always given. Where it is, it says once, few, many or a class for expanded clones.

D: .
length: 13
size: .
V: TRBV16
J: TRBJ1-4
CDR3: CASSQSLTEKLFF
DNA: TGTGCCAGCAGCCAATCGTTGACGGAAAAACTGTTTTTT

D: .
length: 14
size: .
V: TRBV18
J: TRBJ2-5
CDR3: CASSPHPGGETQYF
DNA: TGTGCCAGCTCACCACACCCGGGCGGAGAGACCCAGTACTTC

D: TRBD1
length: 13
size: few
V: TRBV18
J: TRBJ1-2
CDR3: CASSPQGAQGYTF
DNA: TGTGCCAGCTCACCACAGGGGGCGCAAGGCTACACCTTC

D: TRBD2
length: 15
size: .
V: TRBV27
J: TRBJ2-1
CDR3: CASKARTSGSHEQFF
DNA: TGTGCCAGCAAGGCCCGGACTAGCGGGAGCCATGAGCAGTTCTTC

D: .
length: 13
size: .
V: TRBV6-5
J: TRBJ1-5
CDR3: CASSPGYNQPQHF
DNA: TGTGCCAGCAGTCCAGGATACAATCAGCCCCAGCATTTT

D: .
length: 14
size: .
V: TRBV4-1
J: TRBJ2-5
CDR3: CASSQGGDQETQYF
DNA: TGCGCCAGCAGCCAAGGAGGCGATCAAGAGACCCAGTACTTC

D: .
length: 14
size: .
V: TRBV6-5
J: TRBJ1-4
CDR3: CASRNRAHREKLFF
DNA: TGTGCCAGCAGAAACAGGGCCCACCGGGAAAAACTGTTTTTT

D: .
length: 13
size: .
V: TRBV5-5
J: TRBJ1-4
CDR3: CASSLDRFSTLFF
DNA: TGTGCCAGCAGCTTGGACCGTTTCTCAACTCTGTTTTTT

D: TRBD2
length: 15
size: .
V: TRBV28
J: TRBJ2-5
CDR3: CASSPYWAGEETQYF
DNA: TGTGCCAGCAGTCCTTATTGGGCGGGAGAAGAGACCCAGTACTTC

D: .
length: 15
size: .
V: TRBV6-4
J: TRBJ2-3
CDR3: CASSDSDRNTDTQYF
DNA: TGTGCCAGCAGTGACTCGGACAGAAACACAGATACGCAGTATTTT

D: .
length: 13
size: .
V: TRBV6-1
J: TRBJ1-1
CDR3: CASSQRPGLEAFF
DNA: TGTGCCAGCAGCCAGAGACCAGGGCTTGAAGCTTTCTTT

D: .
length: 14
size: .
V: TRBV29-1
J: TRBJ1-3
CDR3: CSVETRYSGNTIYF
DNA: TGCAGCGTTGAAACGCGTTACTCTGGAAACACCATATATTTT

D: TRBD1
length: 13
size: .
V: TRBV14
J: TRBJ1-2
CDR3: CASRRTGDYGYTF
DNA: TGTGCCAGCAGAAGGACAGGGGACTATGGCTACACCTTC

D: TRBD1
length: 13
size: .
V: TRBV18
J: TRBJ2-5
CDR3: CASSRGQEETQYF
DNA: TGTGCCAGCTCACGAGGACAGGAAGAGACCCAGTACTTC

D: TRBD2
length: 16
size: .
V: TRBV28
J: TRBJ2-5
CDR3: CASSPRSGRDQETQYF
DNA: TGTGCCAGCAGTCCCCGTAGCGGGAGAGATCAAGAGACCCAGTACTTC

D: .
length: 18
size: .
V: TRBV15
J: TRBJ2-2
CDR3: CATSRESAIEVGPGELFF
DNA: TGTGCCACCAGCAGAGAGTCCGCGATCGAGGTTGGGCCCGGGGAGCTGTTTTTT

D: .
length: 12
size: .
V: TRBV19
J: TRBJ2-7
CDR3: CASKESQGEQYF
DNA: TGTGCCAGTAAGGAGAGTCAGGGCGAGCAGTACTTC

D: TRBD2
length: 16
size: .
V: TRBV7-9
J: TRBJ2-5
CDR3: CASSFGARTSAETQYF
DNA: TGTGCCAGCAGCTTTGGGGCGAGGACTAGCGCTGAGACCCAGTACTTC

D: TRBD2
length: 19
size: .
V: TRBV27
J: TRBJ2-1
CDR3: CASSWGGTSGSKAYNEQFF
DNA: TGTGCCAGCAGTTGGGGGGGGACTAGCGGGAGTAAAGCCTACAATGAGCAGTTCTTC

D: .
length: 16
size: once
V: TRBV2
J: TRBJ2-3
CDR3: CASSEGPGPSTDTQYF
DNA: TGTGCCAGCAGTGAAGGCCCTGGACCTAGCACAGATACGCAGTATTTT

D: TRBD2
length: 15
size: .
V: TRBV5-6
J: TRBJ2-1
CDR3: CASSLVGGGYNEQFF
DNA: TGTGCCAGCAGCTTGGTAGGCGGGGGGTACAATGAGCAGTTCTTC

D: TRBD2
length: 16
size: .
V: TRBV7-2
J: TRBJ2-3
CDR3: CASSPWTSGRADTQYF
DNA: TGTGCCAGCAGCCCCTGGACTAGCGGGAGAGCAGATACGCAGTATTTT

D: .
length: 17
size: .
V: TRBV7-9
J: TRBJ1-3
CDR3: CASSHPWSQGLGNTIYF
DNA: TGTGCCAGCAGCCACCCCTGGTCTCAGGGGCTTGGAAACACCATATATTTT

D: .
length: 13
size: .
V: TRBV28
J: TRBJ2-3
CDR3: CASTLRTTDTQYF
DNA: TGTGCCAGCACCCTCAGGACCACAGATACGCAGTATTTT

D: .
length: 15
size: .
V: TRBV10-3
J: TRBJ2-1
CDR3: CAISERRLVSNEQFF
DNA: TGTGCCATCAGTGAGAGGCGGTTAGTGAGTAATGAGCAGTTCTTC

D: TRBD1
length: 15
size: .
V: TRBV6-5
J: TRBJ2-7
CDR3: CASRRAGTVSYEQYF
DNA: TGTGCCAGCAGGAGAGCCGGGACAGTTTCTTACGAGCAGTACTTC

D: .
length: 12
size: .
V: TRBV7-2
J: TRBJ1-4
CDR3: CASSLGSGGLFF
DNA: TGTGCCAGCAGCTTAGGTTCGGGAGGACTGTTTTTT

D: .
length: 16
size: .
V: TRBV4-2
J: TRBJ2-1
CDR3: CASSQSGGRAPNEQFF
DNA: TGTGCCAGCAGCCAATCAGGGGGGAGGGCGCCCAATGAGCAGTTCTTC

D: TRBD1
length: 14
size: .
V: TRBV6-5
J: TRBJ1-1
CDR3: CASSYSDRGPEAFF
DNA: TGTGCCAGCAGTTACTCCGACAGGGGCCCTGAAGCTTTCTTT

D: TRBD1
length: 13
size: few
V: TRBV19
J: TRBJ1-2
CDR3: CASSPRQGGGYTF
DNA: TGTGCCAGTAGTCCGCGACAGGGAGGCGGCTACACCTTC

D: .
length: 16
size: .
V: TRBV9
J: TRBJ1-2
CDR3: CASSDPAEGRNDGYTF
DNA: TGTGCCAGCAGCGACCCCGCGGAGGGGCGCAATGACGGCTACACCTTC

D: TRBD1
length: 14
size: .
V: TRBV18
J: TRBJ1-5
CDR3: CASSETGVNQPQHF
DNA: TGTGCCAGCTCAGAGACAGGGGTAAATCAGCCCCAGCATTTT

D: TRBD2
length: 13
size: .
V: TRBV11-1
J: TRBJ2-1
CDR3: CASSPRGLAGQFF
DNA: TGTGCCAGCAGCCCAAGGGGCCTAGCGGGGCAGTTCTTC

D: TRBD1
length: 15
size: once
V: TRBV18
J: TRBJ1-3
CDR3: CASSPTGTGGLGIYF
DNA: TGTGCCAGCTCACCAACGGGGACAGGGGGTCTCGGCATATATTTT

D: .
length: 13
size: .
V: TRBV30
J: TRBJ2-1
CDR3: CAWSGDDYNEQFF
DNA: TGTGCCTGGAGTGGAGATGACTACAATGAGCAGTTCTTC

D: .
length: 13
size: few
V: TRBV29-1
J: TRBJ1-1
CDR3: CSVEVVRNTEAFF
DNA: TGCAGCGTTGAAGTGGTGAGGAACACTGAAGCTTTCTTT

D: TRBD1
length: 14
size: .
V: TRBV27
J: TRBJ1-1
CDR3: CASRDRDRGTEAFF
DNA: TGTGCCAGCAGAGACAGGGACAGGGGCACTGAAGCTTTCTTT

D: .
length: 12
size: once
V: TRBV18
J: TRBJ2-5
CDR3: CASSEQQETQYF
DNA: TGTGCCAGCTCAGAACAACAAGAGACCCAGTACTTC

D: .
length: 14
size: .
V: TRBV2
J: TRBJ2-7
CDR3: CASSDQGEGYEQYF
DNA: TGTGCCAGCAGTGACCAGGGGGAGGGGTACGAGCAGTACTTC

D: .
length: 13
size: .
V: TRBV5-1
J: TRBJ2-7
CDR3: CASSFLDSYEQYF
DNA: TGCGCCAGCAGCTTCCTCGACAGCTACGAGCAGTACTTC

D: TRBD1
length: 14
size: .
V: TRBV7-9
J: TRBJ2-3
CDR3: CASSWGQGKDTQYF
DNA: TGTGCCAGCAGCTGGGGACAGGGAAAAGATACGCAGTATTTT